A single sample is the source of the 6 T cell receptor beta chains below, sequenced in a study of T cell responses to AZD1222 COVID-19 vaccine. The data were produced by immunoSEQ multiplex PCR, yet TCRdb's version contains in-frame clones alone and is incomplete. The table shows about 97,000 clones, with roughly 90% occurring only once. The sample consisted of peripheral blood, taken on day 0 of AZD1222 vaccination. These receptors came from an adult in good health.

V is TRBV28 and J is TRBJ2-3, with D tentatively TRBD1 or TRBD2 (5 bases each). Germline V gives CDR1 MDHEN, CDR2 SYDVKM. The V end was cut by 3 bases, the J end by 0 bases, with 13 bases between. The CDR3 loop spans 16 amino acids. CDR3 nucleotides: TGTGCCAGCAGTTTCCCCGGCCGGGGCAGCACAGATACGCAGTATTTT. Translation gives CASSFPGRGSTDTQYF.

The chain recombines TRBV12-3 or TRBV12-4 with TRBJ2-7; D may be TRBD2 (5 bases). The CDR3 has 13 residues. Trimming stripped 2 bases from V and 6 bases from J, with 11 bases between. The DNA of the CDR3 is TGTGCCAGCAGTTTATCGAGAGGGTTCGAGCAGTACTTC. Its translation: CASSLSRGFEQYF.

Notes on this clone: Additional DNA sequences in this sample encode the identical CDR3. The rearrangement uses TRBV20-1 and TRBJ1-1; D is ambiguous. The V end was cut by 5 bases, the J end by 7 bases, with 11 bases between. Germline-derived CDR1 and CDR2 are DFQATT and SNEGSKA (reference sequence). The CDR3 is 11 residues long. The CDR3 loop reads CSASPGSEAFF. The CDR3 nucleotides read TGCAGTGCTTCTCCCGGGAGTGAAGCTTTCTTT.

The V call is TRBV30, the J call TRBJ1-2; possible D gene TRBD1, 5 bases. CDR3 length: 15 residues. V lost 2 bases and J 0 bases, leaving 13 bases between the germline ends. Per germline, CDR1 GTSNPN and CDR2 SVGIG (reference sequence). CDR3 in DNA: TGTGCCTGGAGTTGGGATGAGGGGACTAACTATGGCTACACCTTC. It is translated as CAWSWDEGTNYGYTF.

The J gene is TRBJ1-2, the V gene TRBV30; D possibly corresponds to TRBD1 (6 bases). Germline values: CDR1 GTSNPN, CDR2 SVGIG (reference sequence). The CDR3 consists of 13 residues. Trimming pared 3 bases from V and 9 bases from J, leaving 17 bases between. CDR3 coding DNA: TGTGCCTGGAGACAGGGCTTAGTCGGCAGCTACACCTTC. It encodes CAWRQGLVGSYTF.

The gene calls are TRBV27 and TRBJ1-1, with D hard to call. Germline CDR1 reads MNHEY; CDR2 reads SMNVEV (reference sequence). The V gene lost 6 bases and the J gene lost 2 bases, with 13 bases spanning the gap. This CDR3 is built from 14 residues. The CDR3 is CASRRAWSNTEAFF. CDR3 in DNA: TGTGCCAGCAGGAGGGCCTGGTCAAACACTGAAGCTTTCTTT.